Below, 27 T cell receptor beta chains from the same sample are listed, as sequenced in a study of CD8 T cells in ankylosing spondylitis. TCRdb re-analysed the 5' RACE reads in MiXCR, keeping a single row per CDR3 protein. This sample carries under 200,000 distinct CDR3 sequences, approximately 9% of them seen once, and the ten largest clones take roughly 15%. Sequenced: blood, either unsorted or a sorted T cell fraction (not recorded which). Receptor source: a female donor with ankylosing spondylitis or in good health (not recorded which).

With regard to this clonotype: The junction shows a germline mismatch at one end, possibly a read error. The chain combines TRBV10-2 with TRBJ2-1; 9 nucleotides agree with TRBD2. From germline, CDR1 is WSHSY and CDR2 SAAADI. The CDR3 consists of 13 residues. The CDR3 sequence is CASSSGTSPHLIF. CDR3 nucleotide sequence: TGCGCCAGCAGTTCCGGGACTAGCCCTCATTTGATCTTC.

This clonotype was seen at least ten times. The rearrangement uses TRBV4-3 and TRBJ1-4, with D possibly being TRBD1 (5 bases). Trimming left V 5 bases short and J 8 bases short, with 18 bases between. CDR1 and CDR2 from the germline V gene are LGHNA and YSLEER. The CDR3 length is 15 residues. CDR3 coding DNA: TGCGCCAGCAGCTTCGAGGACGGGGGGGAGGAAAAACTGTTTTTT. Translation gives CASSFEDGGEEKLFF.

The chain is built from TRBV11-1 and TRBJ2-3; 12 nucleotides match TRBD2. This CDR3 has 16 residues. The trim removed 5 bases at V and 7 bases at J, leaving 10 bases unmatched. Germline V gene sequence: CDR1 SGHAT, CDR2 FQDESV (reference sequence). As DNA, the CDR3 is TGTGCCAGCAGCCTTATGACTAGCGGGAGAGGTAATACGCAGTATTTT. Translated, it gives CASSLMTSGRGNTQYF.

This clonotype was observed a handful of times. The V gene is TRBV7-2, the J gene TRBJ2-1; TRBD2 matches at 9 bases. The trim removed 2 bases at V and 6 bases at J, leaving 8 bases unmatched. Germline CDR1 SGHTA, CDR2 FQGNSA. The CDR3 is 16 amino acids. This CDR3 reads CASSLTLAGMINEQFF. The CDR3 region has the DNA TGTGCCAGCAGCTTAACCCTAGCGGGAATGATCAATGAGCAGTTCTTC.

This clonotype showed up many times. The rearrangement uses TRBV7-9 and TRBJ2-7, with D perhaps matching TRBD1 (5 bases). The CDR3 has 14 amino acids. Germline V gene data show CDR1 as SEHNR and CDR2 as FQNEAQ (reference sequence). Trimming took 2 bases from V and 3 from J, leaving 11 bases between them. The CDR3 nucleotides read TGTGCCAGCAGCTTAAGGCAGGGCCTCTACGAGCAGTACTTC. It is translated as CASSLRQGLYEQYF.

The chain couples TRBV20-1 to TRBJ1-2; TRBD1 is a possible D gene (6 bases). This CDR3 comprises 12 residues. V was clipped by 4 bases and J by 5 bases, with 11 bases between them. CDR1 and CDR2 from the germline V gene are DFQATT and SNEGSKA (reference sequence). CDR3 loop: CSAIWQGYGYTF. CDR3 DNA sequence: TGCAGTGCTATTTGGCAGGGGTATGGCTACACCTTC.

This clonotype was observed a few times. The chain couples TRBV9 to TRBJ1-4; a weak D match, TRBD1 (6 bases). The CDR3 contains 13 residues. V dropped 3 bases and J dropped 11 bases, with 14 bases sitting between them. Germline CDR1 reads SGDLS; CDR2 reads YYNGEE. The CDR3 here is CASSAWDTGKLFF. The DNA of the CDR3 is TGTGCCAGCAGCGCCTGGGACACTGGGAAACTGTTTTTT.

This clonotype was seen a few times. The rearrangement uses TRBV7-9 and TRBJ2-1; unclear D gene. V lost 4 bases, J lost 1 base, and 11 bases lay in between. Germline assignment: CDR1 SEHNR and CDR2 FQNEAQ (reference sequence). This CDR3 spans 15 amino acids. CDR3 bases: TGTGCCAGCAGCTCTTCATTTAATTCCTACAATGAGCAGTTCTTC. Translation gives CASSSSFNSYNEQFF.

The chain joins TRBV6-1 to TRBJ2-2, with D possibly TRBD2 on 6 matching bases. V shed 7 bases and J shed 0 bases, with 18 bases lying between them. The CDR3 totals 17 residues. Per germline, CDR1 MNHNS and CDR2 SASEGT. Written as DNA, the CDR3 is TGTGCCAGCACGAGACTCGCGGGAATCACGAACACCGGGGAGCTGTTTTTT. As protein: CASTRLAGITNTGELFF.

This clonotype was recorded a few times. The rearrangement links TRBV6-2 or TRBV6-3 to TRBJ1-1; D call uncertain. With 5 bases removed from V and 1 base from J, the gap between germline ends came to 14 bases. This CDR3 spans 15 amino acids. Germline lookup yields CDR1 MNHEY and CDR2 SVGEGT. The CDR3 here is CASSPGYSPNTEAFF. CDR3 nucleotide sequence: TGTGCCAGCAGTCCGGGGTACAGTCCGAACACTGAAGCTTTCTTT.

The chain carries TRBV9 and TRBJ2-1; D is perhaps TRBD2 (6 bases). Germline CDR1 is SGDLS and CDR2 is YYNGEE. This CDR3 is 15 amino acids long. The ends were cut back, 3 bases at V and 7 bases at J, with 17 bases in the middle. DNA for the CDR3: TGTGCCAGCAGCGCCTGGGGCGGGATGGTTAATGAGCAGTTCTTC. It translates to CASSAWGGMVNEQFF.

In its sample, this clonotype was seen once. This sequence may be a read error, since a much larger clone differs from it by one base. The chain combines TRBV5-5 with TRBJ2-2; D is undetermined. V was pared by 7 bases and J by 1 base, with 8 bases between. This CDR3 region has 13 residues. Germline CDR1 reads SGHKS; CDR2 reads YYEKEE (reference sequence). This chain's CDR3 is CASGSGNTGELFF. The CDR3 nucleotides read TGTGCCAGCGGCTCGGGGAACACCGGGGAGCTGTTTTTT.

This clonotype was seen repeatedly, ten times or more. The chain has TRBV12-3 or TRBV12-4 and TRBJ1-2; TRBD1 might be the D (5 bases). The CDR3 sequence is 13 residues long. V was trimmed by 4 bases and J by 8 bases, leaving 14 bases between them. CDR3 in amino acids: CASSYTGPGGYTF. Written as DNA, the CDR3 is TGTGCCAGCAGTTACACAGGTCCGGGGGGCTACACCTTC.

The chain links TRBV5-1 to TRBJ2-5; D assignment may be TRBD1 or TRBD2 (6 bases each). In germline, CDR1 is SGHRS, CDR2 YFSETQ. The V end was cut by 7 bases, the J end by 0 bases, with 16 bases between. This CDR3 has 15 amino acids. The CDR3 loop is CASSMGGGDQETQYF. CDR3 nucleotides: TGCGCCAGCTCAATGGGGGGCGGAGACCAAGAGACCCAGTACTTC.

This clonotype was detected ten times or more. V and J are TRBV5-4 and TRBJ2-1, with D possibly TRBD2 on 5 matching bases. The ends were cut back, 6 bases at V and 7 bases at J, with 17 bases in the middle. Germline lookup yields CDR1 SGHNT and CDR2 YYREEE (reference sequence). This CDR3 is built from 14 residues. The CDR3 is CASTPGLALNEQFF. The CDR3 DNA reads TGTGCCAGCACCCCTGGACTGGCCCTAAATGAGCAGTTCTTC.

This clonotype was seen only a few times. The chain combines TRBV6-5 with TRBJ2-5; 11 bases fit TRBD2. In germline, CDR1 is MNHEY, CDR2 SVGAGI. V lost 4 bases and J lost 5; bases outside the gene matches: 18. This CDR3 contains 19 residues. The CDR3 loop reads CASSSPGLAGGPPGETQYF. CDR3 in DNA: TGTGCCAGCAGTTCCCCAGGGCTAGCGGGAGGCCCGCCAGGGGAGACCCAGTACTTC.

J is TRBJ1-2 and V is TRBV9; 7 bases agree with TRBD1. CDR1 is SGDLS, CDR2 YYNGEE, per germline. V lost 3 bases and J lost 6; bases outside the gene matches: 11. CDR3 length equals 15 residues. The CDR3 sequence is CASSGTGIPKDGYTF. The DNA of the CDR3 is TGTGCCAGCAGCGGGACAGGAATCCCGAAGGATGGCTACACCTTC.

This clonotype was seen a few times. The chain has TRBV14 and TRBJ2-3, with D unresolved. CDR3 length: 14 amino acids. The V gene lost 0 bases and the J gene lost 2 bases, with 6 bases spanning the gap. Germline CDR1 reads SGHDN; CDR2 reads FVKESK. The CDR3 region has the DNA TGTGCCAGCAGCCAAGATTGGGTCACAGATACGCAGTATTTT. Protein: CASSQDWVTDTQYF.

The rearrangement links TRBV12-3 or TRBV12-4 to TRBJ2-2, with a possible D match to TRBD1 (6 bases). The CDR3 spans 18 residues. V was trimmed by 7 bases and J by 3 bases, leaving 24 bases between them. Here the CDR3 reads CASIPIVVRTDDTGELFF. The CDR3 coding sequence is TGTGCCAGCATTCCCATTGTAGTAAGGACAGATGACACCGGGGAGCTGTTTTTT.

The V call is TRBV27, the J call TRBJ2-1; 10 nucleotides agree with TRBD1. This CDR3 has 15 residues. V trimming: 7 bases; J trimming: 9 bases; junction bases outside the gene matches: 12. Germline CDR1 MNHEY, CDR2 SMNVEV (reference sequence). CDR3 nucleotides: TGTGCCAGCAAGTTTATTGGGACAGGGGATAGTGAGCAGTTCTTC. Its protein is CASKFIGTGDSEQFF.

This clonotype was observed at least ten times. The CDR3 nucleotides are TGTGCCAGCAGCGGCGGACAGGGGTTTGATGAGCAGTTCTTC. Amino acid sequence: CASSGGQGFDEQFF. The J gene is TRBJ2-1, the V gene TRBV9, with TRBD1 matching over 9 bases. The ends lost 3 bases at V and 8 bases at J; junction bases unmatched: 6. The CDR3 has 14 amino acids. CDR1 and CDR2 from the germline V gene are SGDLS and YYNGEE.

This clonotype was observed many times. V is TRBV29-1 and J is TRBJ2-5, with TRBD2 matching over 13 bases. V trimming: 0 bases; J trimming: 0 bases; junction bases outside the gene matches: 16. Germline V lookup: CDR1 SQVTM, CDR2 ANQGSEA. The CDR3 totals 21 residues. The CDR3 spells CSVEDPHTGLAGVPYQETQYF. For the CDR3, the DNA is TGCAGCGTTGAAGATCCCCATACCGGACTAGCGGGAGTCCCTTACCAAGAGACCCAGTACTTC.

This clonotype was seen many times. The chain joins TRBV4-3 to TRBJ2-1, with 9 positions matching TRBD2. The CDR3 is 15 amino acids. J was trimmed by 6 bases and V by 4 bases; bases with no gene match: 7. Looked up from germline, CDR1 is LGHNA and CDR2 is YSLEER. The CDR3 DNA sequence: TGCGCCAGCAGCCCTGCCGCTAGCGGGATCAATGAGCAGTTCTTC. Residues: CASSPAASGINEQFF.

This clonotype was recorded many times. The rearrangement joins TRBV20-1 to TRBJ2-4; 11 bases are shared with TRBD2. The CDR3 has 14 residues. CDR1 and CDR2 (germline): DFQATT, SNEGSKA (reference sequence). The J segment lost 9 bases and the V segment lost 5 bases, leaving 9 bases of the junction unmatched. The CDR3 DNA follows: TGCAGTGCTGGGGAGGGACTAGCGGAGGGCATTCAGTACTTC. As protein: CSAGEGLAEGIQYF.

The V call is TRBV7-9, the J call TRBJ1-2; D gene uncertain. There are 12 residues in the CDR3. Germline CDR1 reads SEHNR; CDR2 reads FQNEAQ (reference sequence). Between the trimmed V and J ends, which lost 7 bases and 5 bases, there was a span of 11 bases. The CDR3 here is CASNKDAYGYTF. Written as DNA, the CDR3 is TGTGCCAGCAACAAGGACGCATATGGCTACACCTTC.

This clonotype turned up a few times. V gene TRBV29-1 combines with J gene TRBJ1-2, with a tentative D call TRBD1 (5 bases). The ends were cut back, 4 bases at V and 2 bases at J, with 11 bases in the middle. The CDR3 runs 13 residues. CDR1 is SQVTM and CDR2 is ANQGSEA in the germline V gene. CDR3 sequence reads: CSVGTGMNYGYTF. CDR3 in DNA: TGCAGCGTTGGAACAGGCATGAACTATGGCTACACCTTC.

This clonotype was seen only a few times. The chain couples TRBV20-1 to TRBJ2-7; D is uncertain. V lost 0 bases and J lost 3, with 12 bases in between. This CDR3 contains 14 residues. Per the germline V gene, CDR1 is DFQATT and CDR2 is SNEGSKA (reference sequence). Here the CDR3 DNA reads TGCAGTGCTAGAGATCGGGCAGCGTTCTACGAGCAGTACTTC. Translation gives CSARDRAAFYEQYF.